This is a list of T cell receptor beta chains from one sample in a study of T cells after somatic rescue of genetic block. Assay used: immunoSEQ multiplex PCR; TCRdb lists only in-frame clones, some missing. The sample yields 7,500 to 8,500 clones, around 75% seen once. Sequencing was carried out using peripheral blood mononuclear cells (PBMCs). The receptor source for this set is a boy younger than 18. CDR3s include the opening cysteine and the closing phenylalanine or tryptophan. The order of the fields is V gene, D gene, clone size, J gene, CDR3 protein, CDR3 DNA. A D gene is named only where the DNA matches it firmly. Not all rows give a size; the values are once, few, many and, for expanded clones, a class.

v_call: TRBV5-1; d_call: -; clone_size: -; j_call: TRBJ2-3; cdr3_aa: CASSFGALGTDTQYF; cdr3_nt: TGCGCCAGCAGCTTTGGGGCATTGGGCACAGATACGCAGTATTTT
v_call: TRBV29-1; d_call: -; clone_size: -; j_call: TRBJ2-4; cdr3_aa: CSVRDRLAKNIQYF; cdr3_nt: TGCAGCGTGCGGGACAGACTAGCCAAAAACATTCAGTACTTC
v_call: TRBV4-3; d_call: -; clone_size: -; j_call: TRBJ2-3; cdr3_aa: CASSRASWDTQYF; cdr3_nt: TGCGCCAGCAGCCGAGCCTCCTGGGATACGCAGTATTTT
v_call: TRBV21-1; d_call: -; clone_size: large; j_call: TRBJ2-7; cdr3_aa: CASSKVCQGSSYEQYF; cdr3_nt: TGTGCCAGCAGCAAAGTTTGTCAGGGATCCTCCTACGAGCAGTACTTC
v_call: TRBV18; d_call: -; clone_size: -; j_call: TRBJ2-1; cdr3_aa: CASSPGASSYNEQFF; cdr3_nt: TGTGCCAGCTCACCGGGGGCGAGCTCCTACAATGAGCAGTTCTTC
v_call: TRBV5-1; d_call: -; clone_size: -; j_call: TRBJ1-1; cdr3_aa: CASSLEVSGFTEAFF; cdr3_nt: TGCGCCAGCAGCTTGGAGGTATCGGGGTTTACTGAAGCTTTCTTT
v_call: TRBV6-1; d_call: -; clone_size: -; j_call: TRBJ1-5; cdr3_aa: CASSEAPGIQPQHF; cdr3_nt: TGTGCCAGCAGTGAAGCCCCTGGGATTCAGCCCCAGCATTTT
v_call: TRBV15; d_call: -; clone_size: medium-sized; j_call: TRBJ1-1; cdr3_aa: CATSRVPLSTEAFF; cdr3_nt: TGTGCCACCAGCAGAGTACCACTGAGCACTGAAGCTTTCTTT
v_call: TRBV7-9; d_call: -; clone_size: once; j_call: TRBJ1-2; cdr3_aa: CASSLDIARRYTF; cdr3_nt: TGTGCCAGCAGCTTAGACATTGCCCGGCGCTACACCTTC
v_call: TRBV4-3; d_call: TRBD1; clone_size: -; j_call: TRBJ1-2; cdr3_aa: CASSQDPAQGASYYGYTF; cdr3_nt: TGCGCCAGCAGCCAAGATCCGGCACAGGGGGCATCTTACTATGGCTACACCTTC